This TCR beta chain was captured in a study of post-analysis software for immune sequencing data. Study-wide results and limits: Included in a set of 5 or 6 TRBV segments more frequent in patients than controls were TRBV5-6, TRBV5-1 and TRBV20-1.

Researchers reported that TCR beta cDNA libraries carried unique molecular identifiers. TCRdb ran MiXCR on the PCR reads and lists one entry per CDR3 protein. This table holds over 700,000 distinct CDR3 sequences, approximately 30% found once. CDR3 length equals 14 residues. Trimming shortened V by 0 bases and J by 2 bases, and 7 bases separated the two germline ends. Germline V gene data show CDR1 as DFQATT and CDR2 as SNEGSKA (reference sequence). As concerns this clonotype: Its antigen remains unidentified.

The sample was blood. The V gene is TRBV20-1, the J gene TRBJ1-4; D is perhaps TRBD1 (5 bases). The receptor comes from a girl between 10 and 17 years old with multiple sclerosis. This chain's CDR3 is CSARDGGTNEKLFF. The CDR3 DNA reads TGCAGTGCTAGAGACGGGGGGACTAATGAAAAACTGTTTTTT.